The 16 T cell receptor beta chains below all came from one sample that was sequenced in a study of T cells expressing NK-cell markers. TCRdb reprocessed the 5' RACE reads and stores each CDR3 protein as one record, lacking DNA. This table holds hundreds of thousands of distinct CDR3 sequences. Sequenced: blood T cells: a sorted CD56 or NKG2C T cell subset, CD4+ or CD8+ T cells, or bulk PBMC T cells (not recorded which). Source of these receptors: a man between 18 and 29 years old in good health.

The CDR3 protein is CASSLVGTENSNTEAFF. This chain links TRBV5-6 with TRBJ1-1; TCRdb outputs TRBD1, but without DNA this stays unchecked. The germline V gene encodes CDR1 SGHDT and CDR2 YYEEEE. CDR3 size: 17 residues.

This rearrangement joins TRBV6-5 to TRBJ2-7; absent DNA, TCRdb's TRBD1 call cannot be checked. The CDR3 is 15 residues long. Germline CDR1 reads MNHEY; CDR2 reads SVGAGI. The CDR3 region is CASSPTGTGTYEQYF.

This chain joins TRBV10-3 and TRBJ2-1. The CDR3 totals 12 residues. Germline CDR1 reads ENHRY; CDR2 reads SYGVKD. The CDR3 spells CAISEGINEQFF.

This rearrangement joins TRBV5-6 to TRBJ2-1. This CDR3 is built from 16 residues. Germline V lookup: CDR1 SGHDT, CDR2 YYEEEE. CDR3: CASSFQSESSYNEQFF.

The genes are TRBV4-1 and TRBJ2-1; TCRdb picks TRBD2, but there is no DNA to check that call. Germline CDR1 MGHRA, CDR2 YSYEKL. The CDR3 loop spans 17 amino acids. The CDR3 spells CASSQRWPSGPTDEQFF.

This chain joins TRBV20-1 and TRBJ2-1. This CDR3 has 15 amino acids. The germline CDR1 and CDR2 sequences are DFQATT and SNEGSKA (reference sequence). The CDR3 reads CSASAGISSYNEQFF.

The chain employs TRBV12-3 or TRBV12-4 and TRBJ2-5; TCRdb calls TRBD1, which cannot be checked without DNA. This CDR3 comprises 14 residues. The CDR3: CASSRRGDGGTQYF.

The chain employs TRBV25-1 and TRBJ2-2. The CDR3 has 16 amino acids. In germline, CDR1 is MGHDK, CDR2 SYGVNS. The CDR3 reads CASSEYIGANTGELFF.

V gene TRBV12-3 or TRBV12-4 combines with J gene TRBJ1-4. The CDR3 has 13 residues. CDR3 sequence: CASSLRDGEKLFF.

The rearrangement links TRBV20-1 to TRBJ2-5; the D call of TRBD2 rests on TCRdb alone, since no DNA is present to check it. The CDR3 has 14 residues. CDR1 is DFQATT and CDR2 is SNEGSKA in the germline V gene (reference sequence). CDR3 residues: CSARIAGGGGAQYF.

The V and J genes are TRBV7-8 and TRBJ2-4. In germline, CDR1 is SGHVS, CDR2 FQNEAQ. This CDR3 is 14 amino acids long. The CDR3 loop is CASSLDRRGGIQYF.

The rearrangement joins TRBV4-1 to TRBJ2-1. In germline, CDR1 is MGHRA, CDR2 YSYEKL. The CDR3 is 13 amino acids. The CDR3: CASSQDLNYEQFF.

The chain carries TRBV4-3 and TRBJ2-7. Germline V gene data show CDR1 as LGHNA and CDR2 as YSLEER. The CDR3 has 14 residues. CDR3 in amino acids: CASSQDSRAHEQYF.

The rearrangement links TRBV19 to TRBJ2-2; there is no DNA to check the TCRdb D call of TRBD2. The CDR3 extends over 16 amino acids. The germline gives CDR1 LNHDA, CDR2 SQIVND (reference sequence). CDR3 in amino acids: CASRYTGTRNTGELFF. Based on the CDR3 plus reference TRBV19 and TRBJ2-2, the full variable domain is DGGITQSPKYLFRKEGQNVTLSCEQNLNHDAMYWYRQDPGQGLRLIYYSQIVNDFQKGDIAEGYSVSREKKESFPLTVTSAQKNPTAFYLCASRYTGTRNTGELFFGEGSRLTVL.

The chain carries TRBV20-1 and TRBJ2-2. Germline V gives CDR1 DFQATT, CDR2 SNEGSKA (reference sequence). The CDR3 contains 13 residues. The CDR3 reads CSAIRPNTGELFF.

V and J are TRBV28 and TRBJ1-5; TCRdb names TRBD1, which stays unverified in the absence of DNA. Germline V gives CDR1 MDHEN, CDR2 SYDVKM. The CDR3 loop spans 15 amino acids. The CDR3 loop reads CASMGGGYGNQPQHF.